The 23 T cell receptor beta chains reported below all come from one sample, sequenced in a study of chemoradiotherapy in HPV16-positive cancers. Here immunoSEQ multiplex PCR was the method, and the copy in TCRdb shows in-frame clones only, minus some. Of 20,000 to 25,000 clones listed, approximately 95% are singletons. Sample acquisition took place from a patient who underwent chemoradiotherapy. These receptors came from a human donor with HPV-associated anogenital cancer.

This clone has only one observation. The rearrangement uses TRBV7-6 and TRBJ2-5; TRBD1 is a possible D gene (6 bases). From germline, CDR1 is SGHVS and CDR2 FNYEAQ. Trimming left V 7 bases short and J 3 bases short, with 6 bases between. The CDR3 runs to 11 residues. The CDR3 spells CASTGEETQYF. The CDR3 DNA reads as TGTGCCAGCACAGGGGAAGAGACCCAGTACTTC.

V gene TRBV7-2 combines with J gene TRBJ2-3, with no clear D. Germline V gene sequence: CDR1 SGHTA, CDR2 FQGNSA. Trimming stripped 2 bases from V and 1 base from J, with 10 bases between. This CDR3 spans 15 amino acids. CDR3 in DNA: TGTGCCAGCAGCTTAAGCGTGATGGGCACAGATACGCAGTATTTT. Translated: CASSLSVMGTDTQYF.

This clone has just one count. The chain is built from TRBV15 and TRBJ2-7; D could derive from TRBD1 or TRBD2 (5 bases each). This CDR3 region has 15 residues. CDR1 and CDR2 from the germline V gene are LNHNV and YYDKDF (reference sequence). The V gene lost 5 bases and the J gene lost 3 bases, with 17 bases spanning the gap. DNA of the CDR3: TGTGCCACCAGCTGGGACGAGGGGTCCCTCTACGAGCAGTACTTC. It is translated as CATSWDEGSLYEQYF.

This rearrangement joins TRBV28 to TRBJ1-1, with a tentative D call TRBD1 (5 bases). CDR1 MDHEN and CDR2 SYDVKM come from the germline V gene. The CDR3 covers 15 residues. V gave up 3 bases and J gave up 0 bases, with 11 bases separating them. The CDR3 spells CASSFSTELNTEAFF. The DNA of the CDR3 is TGTGCCAGCAGTTTTTCGACAGAACTGAACACTGAAGCTTTCTTT.

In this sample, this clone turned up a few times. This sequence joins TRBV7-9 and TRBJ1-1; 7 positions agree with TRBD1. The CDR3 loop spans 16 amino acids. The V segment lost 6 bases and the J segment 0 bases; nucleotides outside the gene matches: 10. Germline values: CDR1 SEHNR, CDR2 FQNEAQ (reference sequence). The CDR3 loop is CASRRQGRGMNTEAFF. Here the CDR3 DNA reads TGTGCCAGCAGGAGACAGGGAAGAGGAATGAACACTGAAGCTTTCTTT.

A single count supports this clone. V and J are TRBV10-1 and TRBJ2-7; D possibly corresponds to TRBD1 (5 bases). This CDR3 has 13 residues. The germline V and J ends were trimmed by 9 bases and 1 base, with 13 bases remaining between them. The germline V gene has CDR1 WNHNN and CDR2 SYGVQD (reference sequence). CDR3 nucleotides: TGCGCCAGTTCCCAGGGCCTTTCCTACGAGCAGTACTTC. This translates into CASSQGLSYEQYF.

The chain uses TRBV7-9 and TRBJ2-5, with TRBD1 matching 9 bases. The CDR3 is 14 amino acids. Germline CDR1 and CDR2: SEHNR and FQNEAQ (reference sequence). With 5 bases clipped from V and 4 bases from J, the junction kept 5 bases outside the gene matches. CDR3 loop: CASSPRGQGETQYF. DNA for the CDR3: TGTGCCAGCAGCCCCCGGGGACAGGGAGAGACCCAGTACTTC.

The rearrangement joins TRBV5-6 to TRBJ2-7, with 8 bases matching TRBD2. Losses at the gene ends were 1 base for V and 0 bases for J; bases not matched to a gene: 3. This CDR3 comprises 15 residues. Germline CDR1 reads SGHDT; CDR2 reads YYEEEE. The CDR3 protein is CASSLLAGGSYEQYF. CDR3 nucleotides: TGTGCCAGCAGCTTGCTTGCGGGGGGCTCCTACGAGCAGTACTTC.

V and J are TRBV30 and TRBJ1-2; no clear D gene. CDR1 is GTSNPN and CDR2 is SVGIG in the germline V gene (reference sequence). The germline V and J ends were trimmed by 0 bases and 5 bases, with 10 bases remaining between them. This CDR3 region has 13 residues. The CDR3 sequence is CAWSVTVLYGYTF. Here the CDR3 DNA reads TGTGCCTGGAGTGTTACGGTATTGTATGGCTACACCTTC.

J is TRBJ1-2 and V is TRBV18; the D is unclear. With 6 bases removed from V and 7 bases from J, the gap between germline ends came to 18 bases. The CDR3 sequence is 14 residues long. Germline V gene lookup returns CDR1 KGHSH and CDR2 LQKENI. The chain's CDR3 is CASSPVSPQPGYTF. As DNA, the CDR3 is TGTGCCAGCTCCCCAGTTAGTCCTCAACCTGGCTACACCTTC.

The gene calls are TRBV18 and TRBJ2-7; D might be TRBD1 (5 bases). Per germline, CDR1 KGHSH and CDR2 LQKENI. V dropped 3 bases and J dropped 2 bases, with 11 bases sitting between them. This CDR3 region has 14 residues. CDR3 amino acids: CASSPDSTTYEQYF. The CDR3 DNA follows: TGTGCCAGCTCACCTGACAGTACGACCTACGAGCAGTACTTC.

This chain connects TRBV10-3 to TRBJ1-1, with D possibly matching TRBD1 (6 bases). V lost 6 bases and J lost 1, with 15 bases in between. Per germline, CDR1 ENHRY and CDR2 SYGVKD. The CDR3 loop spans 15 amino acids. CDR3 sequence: CAIRATGQPNTEAFF. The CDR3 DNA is TGTGCCATCAGGGCTACCGGACAGCCGAACACTGAAGCTTTCTTT.

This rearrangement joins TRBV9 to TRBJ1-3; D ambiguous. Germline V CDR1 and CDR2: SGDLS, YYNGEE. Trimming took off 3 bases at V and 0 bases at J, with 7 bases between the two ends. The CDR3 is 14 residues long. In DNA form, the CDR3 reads TGTGCCAGCAGCGAAAGATACTCTGGAAACACCATATATTTT. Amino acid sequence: CASSERYSGNTIYF.

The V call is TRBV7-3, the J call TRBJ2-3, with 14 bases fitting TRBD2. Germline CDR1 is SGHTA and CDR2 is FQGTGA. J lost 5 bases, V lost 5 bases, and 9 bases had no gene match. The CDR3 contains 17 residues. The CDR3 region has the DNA TGTGCCAGCAGCCCCCAGGGACTAGCGGGGGTTGAAGATACGCAGTATTTT. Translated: CASSPQGLAGVEDTQYF. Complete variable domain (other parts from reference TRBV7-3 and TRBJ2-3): GAGVSQTPSNKVTEKGKYVELRCDPISGHTALYWYRQSLGQGPEFLIYFQGTGAADDSGLPNDRFFAVRPEGSVSTLKIQRTERGDSAVYLCASSPQGLAGVEDTQYFGPGTRLTVL.

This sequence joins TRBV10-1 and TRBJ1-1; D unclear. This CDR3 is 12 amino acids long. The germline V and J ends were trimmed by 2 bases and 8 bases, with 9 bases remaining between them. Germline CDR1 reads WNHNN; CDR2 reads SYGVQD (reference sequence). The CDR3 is CASSETFGEAFF. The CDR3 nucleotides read TGCGCCAGCAGTGAGACCTTTGGGGAAGCTTTCTTT.

The CDR3 DNA follows: TGTGCCAGCAGAACGGACTTGACGTACAATGAGCAGTTCTTC. Translating gives CASRTDLTYNEQFF. The genes are TRBV7-2 and TRBJ2-1, with D possibly TRBD2 on 5 matching bases. There are 14 residues in the CDR3. In germline, CDR1 is SGHTA, CDR2 FQGNSA. Trimming cost V 6 bases and J 4 bases, with 13 bases left between them.

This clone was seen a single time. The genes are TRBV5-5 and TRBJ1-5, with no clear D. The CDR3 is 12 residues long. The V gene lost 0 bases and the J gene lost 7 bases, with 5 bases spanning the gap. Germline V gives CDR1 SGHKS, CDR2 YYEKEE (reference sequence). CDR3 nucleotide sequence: TGTGCCAGCAGCTTGGAGGGCCAGCCCCAGCATTTT. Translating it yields CASSLEGQPQHF.

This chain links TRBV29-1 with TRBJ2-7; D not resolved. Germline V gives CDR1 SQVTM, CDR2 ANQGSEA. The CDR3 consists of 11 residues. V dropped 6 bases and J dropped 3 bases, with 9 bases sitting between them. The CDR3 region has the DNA TGCAGCGTCTCGACTTACTACGAGCAGTACTTC. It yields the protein CSVSTYYEQYF.

This CDR3 is CASSTDRLNTEAFF. CDR3 DNA sequence: TGTGCCAGTAGTACTGACAGGCTGAACACTGAAGCTTTCTTT. J is TRBJ1-1 and V is TRBV19; maybe TRBD1 (6 bases). Germline assignment: CDR1 LNHDA and CDR2 SQIVND (reference sequence). Trimming cost V 4 bases and J 0 bases, with 9 bases left between them. This CDR3 is 14 amino acids long.

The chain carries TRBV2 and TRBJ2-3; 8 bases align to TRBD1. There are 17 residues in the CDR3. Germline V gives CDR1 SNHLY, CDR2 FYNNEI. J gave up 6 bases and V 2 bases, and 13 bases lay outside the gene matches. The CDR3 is CASSEHARTGYSDTQYF. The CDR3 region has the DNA TGTGCCAGCAGTGAACACGCTAGGACAGGGTACTCTGATACGCAGTATTTT.

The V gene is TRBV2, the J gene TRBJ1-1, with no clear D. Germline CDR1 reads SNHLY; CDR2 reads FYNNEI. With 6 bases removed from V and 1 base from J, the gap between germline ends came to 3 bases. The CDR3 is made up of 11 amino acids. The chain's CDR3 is CASRGNTEAFF. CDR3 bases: TGTGCCAGCAGGGGGAACACTGAAGCTTTCTTT.

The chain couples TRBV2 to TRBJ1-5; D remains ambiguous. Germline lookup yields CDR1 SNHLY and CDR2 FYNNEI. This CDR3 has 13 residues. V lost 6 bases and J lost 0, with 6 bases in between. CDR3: CASSPDSNQPQHF. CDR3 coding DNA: TGTGCCAGCAGCCCAGATAGCAATCAGCCCCAGCATTTT.

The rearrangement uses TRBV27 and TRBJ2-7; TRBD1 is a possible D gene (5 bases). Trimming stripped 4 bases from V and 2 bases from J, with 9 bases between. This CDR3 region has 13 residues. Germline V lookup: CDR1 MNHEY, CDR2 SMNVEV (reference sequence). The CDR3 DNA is TGTGCCAGCAGTTCTAGGGGCCCCTACGAGCAGTACTTC. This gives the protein CASSSRGPYEQYF.